Given below is one TCR beta chain in context. Its antigen is not known. Individual cDNA molecules (in the library) carried attached unique molecular identifiers. How the authors handled the data: TCR counts had a median of around 94,000 per sample and spanned roughly 20,000 to 750,000. TCRdb used MiXCR to reprocess the reads, holding one entry per CDR3 protein. The V and J calls and clone size come from TCRdb's table, not from the authors' own analysis. The sample holds roughly 660 distinct CDR3 sequences, approximately 58% seen once. The sample belongs to a study of human T cells and chemical hapten exposure. Overall study context: Per-sample TCR yields varied mainly from small pooled library volume differences. Findings of the study overall: It was expanded TCRs that formed significantly more large CDR3 similarity clusters than controls did.

Treatment noted: therapeutic diphenylcyclopropenone sensitization with weekly scalp DPC. The CDR3 loop spans 12 amino acids. Trimming removed 4 bases at V and 2 bases at J, with 6 bases between. Germline V gives CDR1 SGHRS, CDR2 YFSETQ. Source: whole blood, taken before DPC sensitization or 2, 6, or about 24 weeks after (not recorded which). The clonotype was recovered from an adult with alopecia areata. Some clones in this sample may be carry-over from other donors' samples. This table probably holds off-target reads from a library built for another chain. The J gene is TRBJ2-5, the V gene TRBV5-1; tentatively, D is TRBD2 (5 bases). CDR3 nucleotides: TGCGCCAGCAGCAGGGAGCAAGAGACCCAGTACTTC. Its protein product is CASSREQETQYF.